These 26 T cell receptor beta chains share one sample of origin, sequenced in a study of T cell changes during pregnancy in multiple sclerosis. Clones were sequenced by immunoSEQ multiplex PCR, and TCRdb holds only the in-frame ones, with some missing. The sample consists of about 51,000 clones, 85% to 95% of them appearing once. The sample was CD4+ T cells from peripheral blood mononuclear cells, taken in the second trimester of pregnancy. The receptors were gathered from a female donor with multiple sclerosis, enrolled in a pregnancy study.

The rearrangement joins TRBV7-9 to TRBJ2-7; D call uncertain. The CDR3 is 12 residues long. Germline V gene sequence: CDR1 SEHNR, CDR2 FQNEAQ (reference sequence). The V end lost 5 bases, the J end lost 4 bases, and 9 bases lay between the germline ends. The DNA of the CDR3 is TGTGCCAGCAGCCCAGACACTTACGAGCAGTACTTC. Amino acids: CASSPDTYEQYF.

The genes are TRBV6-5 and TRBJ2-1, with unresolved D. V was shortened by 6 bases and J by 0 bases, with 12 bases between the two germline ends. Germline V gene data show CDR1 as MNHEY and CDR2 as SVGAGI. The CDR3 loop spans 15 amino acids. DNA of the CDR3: TGTGCCAGCAGCCTGGAGCGTTTCTCCTACAATGAGCAGTTCTTC. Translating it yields CASSLERFSYNEQFF.

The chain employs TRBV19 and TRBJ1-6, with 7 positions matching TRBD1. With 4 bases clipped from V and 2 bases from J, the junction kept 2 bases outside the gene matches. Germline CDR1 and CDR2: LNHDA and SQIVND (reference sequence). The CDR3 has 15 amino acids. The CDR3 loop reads CASSTTGAYNSPLHF. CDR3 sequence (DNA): TGTGCCAGTAGTACCACAGGGGCCTATAATTCACCCCTCCACTTT.

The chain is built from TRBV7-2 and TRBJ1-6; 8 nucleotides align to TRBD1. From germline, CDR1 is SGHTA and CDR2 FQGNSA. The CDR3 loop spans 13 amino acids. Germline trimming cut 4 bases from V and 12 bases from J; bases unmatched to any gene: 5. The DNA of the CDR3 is TGTGCCAGCAGCTGGGACAGGCCGTTACCCCTCCACTTT. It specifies CASSWDRPLPLHF.

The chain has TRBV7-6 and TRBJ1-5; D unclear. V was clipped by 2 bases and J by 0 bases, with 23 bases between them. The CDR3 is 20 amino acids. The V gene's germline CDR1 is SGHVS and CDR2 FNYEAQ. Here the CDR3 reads CASSLRFRLQTEHSNQPQHF. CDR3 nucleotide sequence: TGTGCCAGCAGCTTACGGTTCCGATTGCAAACAGAGCATAGCAATCAGCCCCAGCATTTT.

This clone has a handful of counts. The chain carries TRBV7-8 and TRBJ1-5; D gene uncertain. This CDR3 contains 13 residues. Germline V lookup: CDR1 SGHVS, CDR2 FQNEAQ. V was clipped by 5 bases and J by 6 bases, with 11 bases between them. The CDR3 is CASSPDRGQPQHF. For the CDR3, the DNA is TGTGCCAGCAGCCCAGATCGGGGTCAGCCCCAGCATTTT.

The CDR3 DNA follows: TGTGCCAGCAGTTACTCGCGCACAGGGGGAGACGGCTACACCTTC. Amino acids: CASSYSRTGGDGYTF. The chain recombines TRBV6-6 with TRBJ1-2, with 8 nucleotides matching TRBD1. This CDR3 is built from 15 residues. The V and J ends lost 0 bases and 8 bases, in that order; junction bases with no gene match: 8. The V gene's germline CDR1 is MNHNY and CDR2 SVGAGI (reference sequence).

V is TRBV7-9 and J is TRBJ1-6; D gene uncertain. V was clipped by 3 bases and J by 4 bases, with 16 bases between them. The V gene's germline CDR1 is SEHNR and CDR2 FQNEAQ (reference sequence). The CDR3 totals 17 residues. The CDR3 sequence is CASSLWFRETYNSPLHF. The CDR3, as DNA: TGTGCCAGCAGCTTGTGGTTTCGGGAGACATATAATTCACCCCTCCACTTT. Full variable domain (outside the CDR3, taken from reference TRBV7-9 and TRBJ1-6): DTGVSQNPRHKITKRGQNVTFRCDPISEHNRLYWYRQTLGQGPEFLTYFQNEAQLEKSRLLSDRFSAERPKGSFSTLEIQRTEQGDSAMYLCASSLWFRETYNSPLHFGNGTRLTVT.

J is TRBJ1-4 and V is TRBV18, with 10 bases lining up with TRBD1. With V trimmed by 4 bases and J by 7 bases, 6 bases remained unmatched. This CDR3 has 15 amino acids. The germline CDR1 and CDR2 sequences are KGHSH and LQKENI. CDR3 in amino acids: CASSQTGGAVEKLFF. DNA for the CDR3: TGTGCCAGCTCACAGACAGGGGGCGCCGTTGAAAAACTGTTTTTT.

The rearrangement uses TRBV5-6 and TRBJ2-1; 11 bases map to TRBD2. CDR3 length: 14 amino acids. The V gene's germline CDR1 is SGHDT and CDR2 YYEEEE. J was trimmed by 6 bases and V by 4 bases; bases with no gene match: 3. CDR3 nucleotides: TGTGCCAGCAGCCTGGGACTAGCGGCCAATGAGCAGTTCTTC. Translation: CASSLGLAANEQFF. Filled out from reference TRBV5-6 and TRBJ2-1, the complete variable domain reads DAGVTQSPTHLIKTRGQQVTLRCSPKSGHDTVSWYQQALGQGPQFIFQYYEEEERQRGNFPDRFSGHQFPNYSSELNVNALLLGDSALYLCASSLGLAANEQFFGPGTRLTVL.

This chain's CDR3 is CAWSGRGTGPSPLHF. DNA for the CDR3: TGTGCCTGGAGTGGCCGAGGGACAGGACCTTCACCCCTCCACTTT. The rearrangement links TRBV30 to TRBJ1-6; TRBD1 agrees at 8 bases. CDR3 size: 15 residues. From germline, CDR1 is GTSNPN and CDR2 SVGIG (reference sequence). The junction had 8 bases not matched to a gene; V was cut back by 1 base and J by 9 bases.

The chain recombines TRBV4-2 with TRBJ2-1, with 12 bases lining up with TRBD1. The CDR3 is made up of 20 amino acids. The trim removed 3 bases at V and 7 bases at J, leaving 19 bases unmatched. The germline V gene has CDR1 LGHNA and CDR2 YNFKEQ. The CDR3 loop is CASSQPGTGGRGSGVNEQFF. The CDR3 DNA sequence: TGTGCCAGCAGCCAGCCCGGGACAGGGGGCCGTGGTAGCGGGGTTAATGAGCAGTTCTTC.

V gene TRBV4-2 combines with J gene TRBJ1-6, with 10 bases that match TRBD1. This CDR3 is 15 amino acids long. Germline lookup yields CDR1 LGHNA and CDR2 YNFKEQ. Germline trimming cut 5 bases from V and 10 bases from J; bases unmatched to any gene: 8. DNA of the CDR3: TGTGCCAGCAGCTCTCGGACAGGGGGAAGGTCACCCCTCCACTTT. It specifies CASSSRTGGRSPLHF.

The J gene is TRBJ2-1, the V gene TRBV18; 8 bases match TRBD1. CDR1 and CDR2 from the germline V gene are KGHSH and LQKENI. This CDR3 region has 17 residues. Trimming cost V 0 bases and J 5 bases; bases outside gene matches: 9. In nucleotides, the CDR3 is TGTGCCAGCTCACCACCGGGGACAGGAGGGCGCCACAATGAGCAGTTCTTC. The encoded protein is CASSPPGTGGRHNEQFF.

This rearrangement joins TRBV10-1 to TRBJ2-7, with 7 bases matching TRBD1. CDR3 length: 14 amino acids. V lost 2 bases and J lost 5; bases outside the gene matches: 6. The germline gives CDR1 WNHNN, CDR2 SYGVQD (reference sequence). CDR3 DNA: TGCGCCAGCAGTGAGCCGACAGGGTCCCACGAGCAGTACTTC. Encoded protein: CASSEPTGSHEQYF.

The CDR3 loop reads CASRLSGGNTGELFF. The CDR3 nucleotides read TGTGCCAGCAGGCTTAGCGGGGGGAACACCGGGGAGCTGTTTTTT. The rearrangement uses TRBV6-5 and TRBJ2-2, with 9 bases matching TRBD2. In germline, CDR1 is MNHEY, CDR2 SVGAGI. The CDR3 is made up of 15 amino acids. Unmatched junction bases numbered 3, after V lost 6 bases and J lost 1 base.

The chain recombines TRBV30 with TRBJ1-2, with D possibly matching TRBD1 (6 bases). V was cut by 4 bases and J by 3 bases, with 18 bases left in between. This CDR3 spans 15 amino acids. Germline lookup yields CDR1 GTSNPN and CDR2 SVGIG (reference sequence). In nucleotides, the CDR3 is TGTGCCTGGAAGGTACCAGGGGTCCGCCACTATGGCTACACCTTC. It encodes CAWKVPGVRHYGYTF.

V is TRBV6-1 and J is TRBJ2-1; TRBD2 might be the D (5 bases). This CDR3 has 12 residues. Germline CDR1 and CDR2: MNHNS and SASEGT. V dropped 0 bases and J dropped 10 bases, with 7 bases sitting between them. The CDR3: CASSEARAEQFF. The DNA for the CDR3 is TGTGCCAGCAGTGAAGCGAGGGCCGAGCAGTTCTTC.

The CDR3 loop reads CASSGGGPEETQYF. CDR3 DNA sequence: TGTGCCAGCAGTGGCGGGGGGCCCGAAGAGACCCAGTACTTC. The chain couples TRBV6-1 to TRBJ2-5; TRBD2 matches at 8 bases. Germline V lookup: CDR1 MNHNS, CDR2 SASEGT. V shed 4 bases, J shed 3 bases, and the junction held 4 bases outside the gene matches. The CDR3 extends over 14 amino acids.

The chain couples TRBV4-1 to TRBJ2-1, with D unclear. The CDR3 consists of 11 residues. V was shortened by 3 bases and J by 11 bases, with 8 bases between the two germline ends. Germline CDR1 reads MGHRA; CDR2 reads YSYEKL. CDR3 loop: CASSQGIKQFF. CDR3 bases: TGCGCCAGCAGCCAGGGCATCAAGCAGTTCTTC.

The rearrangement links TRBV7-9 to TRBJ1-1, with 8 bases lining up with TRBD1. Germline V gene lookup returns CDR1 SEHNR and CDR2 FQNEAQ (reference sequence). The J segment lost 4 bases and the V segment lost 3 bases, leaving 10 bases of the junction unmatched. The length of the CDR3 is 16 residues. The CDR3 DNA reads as TGTGCCAGCAGCTTTGGGGCAGGGGGCCTGGGCACTGAAGCTTTCTTT. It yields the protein CASSFGAGGLGTEAFF.

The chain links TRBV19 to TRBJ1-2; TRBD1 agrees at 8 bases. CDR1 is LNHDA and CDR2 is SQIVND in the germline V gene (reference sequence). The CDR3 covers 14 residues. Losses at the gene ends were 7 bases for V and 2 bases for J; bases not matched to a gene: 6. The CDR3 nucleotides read TGTGCCAGTAAGCAGGGGGCGCCGAACTATGGCTACACCTTC. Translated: CASKQGAPNYGYTF.

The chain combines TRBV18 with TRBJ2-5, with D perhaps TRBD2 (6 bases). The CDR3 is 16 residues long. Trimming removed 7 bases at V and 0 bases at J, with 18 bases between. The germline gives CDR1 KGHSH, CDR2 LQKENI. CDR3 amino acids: CASLIPGGVYQETQYF. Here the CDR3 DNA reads TGTGCCAGCTTAATCCCTGGCGGGGTTTACCAAGAGACCCAGTACTTC.

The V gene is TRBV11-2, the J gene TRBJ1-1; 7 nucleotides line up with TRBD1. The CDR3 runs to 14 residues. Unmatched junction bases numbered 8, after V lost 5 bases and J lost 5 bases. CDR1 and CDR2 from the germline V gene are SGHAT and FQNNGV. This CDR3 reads CASSLPTGSTEAFF. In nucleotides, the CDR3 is TGTGCCAGCAGCCTCCCGACAGGGTCGACTGAAGCTTTCTTT.

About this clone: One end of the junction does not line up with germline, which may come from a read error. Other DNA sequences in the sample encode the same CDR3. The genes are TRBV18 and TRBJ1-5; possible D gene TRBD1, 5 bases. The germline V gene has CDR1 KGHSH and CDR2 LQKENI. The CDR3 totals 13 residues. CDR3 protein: CASSPQGNQPQHF. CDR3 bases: TGTGCCAGCTCTCCGCAGGGCAACCAGCCCCAGCATTTT. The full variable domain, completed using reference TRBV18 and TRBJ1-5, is NAGVMQNPRHLVRRRGQEARLRCSPMKGHSHVYWYRQLPEEGLKFMVYLQKENIIDESGMPKERFSAEFPKEGPSILRIQQVVRGDSAAYFCASSPQGNQPQHFGDGTRLSIL.

The CDR3 protein is CASSSGGGRDEKLFF. Written as DNA, the CDR3 is TGTGCCAGCAGCTCTGGGGGGGGGAGGGATGAAAAACTGTTTTTT. The rearrangement links TRBV7-2 to TRBJ1-4; tentative D call: TRBD1 (5 bases). The CDR3 is 15 amino acids. V lost 4 bases to trimming and J lost 6 bases, with 15 bases between them. Per germline, CDR1 SGHTA and CDR2 FQGNSA.